Following are 12 T cell receptor beta chains from one sample sequenced in a study of T cells after yellow fever vaccination (dated by TCRdb to the late 2010s). Read against the paper, the sample's treatment or condition label means: live attenuated yellow fever vaccine strain. Receptors were amplified or captured by 5' RACE. The sequencer was an Illumina NovaSeq 6000. TCRdb trimmed public reads at Q25 via fastp, called clones via MiXCR and kept in-frame beta chains. Records with the same CDR3 protein are collapsed into one entry carrying the most frequent genes and DNA. This sample is represented by 300,000 to 400,000 distinct CDR3 sequences; 12% of them were singletons. The ten largest clonotypes hold about 3% of the sample. The sequences come from CD4+ T cells sorted from PBMCs, collected 15 days after the yellow fever booster vaccination. The receptors were gathered from a man aged 18 to 30 who received the YFV17D yellow fever vaccine.

The chain combines TRBV2 with TRBJ1-6; TRBD1 matches 10 bases. Germline values: CDR1 SNHLY, CDR2 FYNNEI. Unmatched junction bases numbered 4, after V lost 4 bases and J lost 7 bases. The CDR3 contains 15 residues. The CDR3 coding sequence is TGTGCCAGCAGTGCGCCGGGACAGGGGAATTCACCCCTCCACTTT. This translates into CASSAPGQGNSPLHF. The complete variable domain, with remaining parts taken from reference TRBV2 and TRBJ1-6, reads EPEVTQTPSHQVTQMGQEVILRCVPISNHLYFYWYRQILGQKVEFLVSFYNNEISEKSEIFDDQFSVERPDGSNFTLKIRSTKLEDSAMYFCASSAPGQGNSPLHFGNGTRLTVT.

This clonotype was detected only a few times. The V and J genes are TRBV7-2 and TRBJ2-5, with 12 bases that match TRBD2. The CDR3 runs 16 residues. Germline CDR1 is SGHTA and CDR2 is FQGNSA. Trimming removed 5 bases from V and 2 bases from J; junction bases left unmatched: 6. This CDR3 is CASSKPSGGEQETQYF. The CDR3 region has the DNA TGTGCCAGCAGCAAGCCTAGCGGGGGGGAACAAGAGACCCAGTACTTC.

This chain links TRBV7-2 with TRBJ1-2, with 8 positions matching TRBD1. In germline, CDR1 is SGHTA, CDR2 FQGNSA. The CDR3 runs 15 residues. Germline trimming cut 6 bases from V and 6 bases from J; bases unmatched to any gene: 12. CDR3 amino acids: CASRRDRGRENGYTF. DNA of the CDR3: TGTGCCAGCAGACGAGACAGGGGTAGGGAGAATGGCTACACCTTC.

The chain carries TRBV27 and TRBJ2-7; D uncertain. Deletions cut 2 bases from V and 6 bases from J, with 14 bases between. The CDR3 contains 14 residues. CDR1 is MNHEY, CDR2 SMNVEV, per germline (reference sequence). CDR3 sequence (DNA): TGTGCCAGCAGTTTAAGGTGTGCCTGTGGCGAGCAGTACGTC. This gives the protein CASSLRCACGEQYV.

This clonotype appeared a few times. The J gene is TRBJ2-3, the V gene TRBV18; D possibly corresponds to TRBD1 (6 bases). Per the germline V gene, CDR1 is KGHSH and CDR2 is LQKENI. V lost 0 bases, J lost 2 bases, and 12 bases lay in between. This CDR3 comprises 16 residues. CDR3 protein: CASSPPVTGYTDTQYF. The CDR3 DNA reads as TGTGCCAGCTCACCACCAGTGACAGGTTACACAGATACGCAGTATTTT. Supplemented by reference TRBV18 and TRBJ2-3, the full variable domain reads NAGVMQNPRHLVRRRGQEARLRCSPMKGHSHVYWYRQLPEEGLKFMVYLQKENIIDESGMPKERFSAEFPKEGPSILRIQQVVRGDSAAYFCASSPPVTGYTDTQYFGPGTRLTVL.

V usage is TRBV18 and J usage is TRBJ1-1, with 9 bases aligning to TRBD1. V trimming: 6 bases; J trimming: 3 bases; junction bases outside the gene matches: 11. This CDR3 is 16 amino acids long. Per germline, CDR1 KGHSH and CDR2 LQKENI. In nucleotides, the CDR3 is TGTGCCAGCTCGCCGGGACAGGGAAGCTTGTACACTGAAGCTTTCTTT. Amino acids: CASSPGQGSLYTEAFF.

The chain couples TRBV4-3 to TRBJ2-3; D ambiguous. Trimming removed 0 bases at V and 4 bases at J, with 8 bases between. The CDR3 consists of 14 residues. CDR1 is LGHNA, CDR2 YSLEER, per germline. The CDR3 sequence: CASSQDGRSDTQYF. CDR3 nucleotide sequence: TGCGCCAGCAGCCAAGATGGCAGGTCAGATACGCAGTATTTT.

The chain joins TRBV7-2 to TRBJ1-2; 7 positions agree with TRBD1. Germline CDR1 is SGHTA and CDR2 is FQGNSA. The CDR3 totals 15 residues. J was trimmed by 4 bases and V by 1 base; bases with no gene match: 6. This chain's CDR3 is CASSLGEGGRYGYTF. In nucleotides, the CDR3 is TGTGCCAGCAGCTTAGGGGAAGGGGGCCGCTATGGCTACACCTTC.

This clonotype was observed a handful of times. This sequence joins TRBV7-3 and TRBJ2-1; TRBD2 is a possible D gene (5 bases). CDR1 SGHTA and CDR2 FQGTGA come from the germline V gene. The length of the CDR3 is 14 residues. V lost 3 bases to trimming and J lost 10 bases, with 16 bases between them. CDR3 residues: CASSFNAGGSEQFF. CDR3 nucleotides: TGTGCCAGCAGCTTTAACGCGGGTGGGTCCGAGCAGTTCTTC.

This clonotype was seen repeatedly, ten times or more. The chain is built from TRBV5-5 and TRBJ2-5; a weak D match, TRBD1 (5 bases). The V gene lost 3 bases and the J gene lost 12 bases, with 21 bases spanning the gap. CDR1 and CDR2 (germline): SGHKS, YYEKEE (reference sequence). This CDR3 region has 14 residues. Written as DNA, the CDR3 is TGTGCCAGCAGCTGGAGACCTGCTAGGGGTTCGGAGTACTTC. Translated, it gives CASSWRPARGSEYF.

This clonotype occurred a few times. The rearrangement links TRBV24-1 to TRBJ2-1; the match to TRBD1 covers 7 bases. Trimming at V came to 4 bases and at J to 5 bases, leaving 7 bases not matched to a gene. This CDR3 is 15 amino acids long. CDR1 KGHDR and CDR2 SFDVKD come from the germline V gene. CDR3 coding DNA: TGTGCCACCAGTGACGCCGGGACAGCTAACAATGAGCAGTTCTTC. Translation gives CATSDAGTANNEQFF.

This sequence joins TRBV12-3 or TRBV12-4 and TRBJ2-7, with 7 bases aligning to TRBD1. The CDR3 runs to 13 residues. With V trimmed by 5 bases and J by 7 bases, 8 bases remained unmatched. For the CDR3, the DNA is TGTGCCAGCAGTCCCCAGGGGGACACAGAGCAGTACTTC. It translates to CASSPQGDTEQYF.